The sequence of this TCR beta chain was determined in a study of Ad26.COV2.S vaccination and SARS-CoV-2 variants. General study results and limits: Vaccinees reportedly had broad spike-specific CD8+ and CD4+ T cell responses.

As regards this clone: Its antigen remains unidentified.

The CDR3 loop spans 13 amino acids. Trimming removed 2 bases from V and 9 bases from J, with 9 bases in between. Germline V gene lookup returns CDR1 SGHDT and CDR2 YYEEEE. Treatment meaning: approximately 18 received Ad26.COV2.S at low or high dose, single or two shots; about 5 received placebo; per-sample allocation not given. Sample collection was performed on day 63 after the first vaccine or placebo injection. TCRdb keeps only in-frame clones here, not all; method: immunoSEQ multiplex PCR. The table lists hundreds of thousands of clones, about 90% of them singletons, with approximately 1.5% in the top ten.

Sample: peripheral blood, taken in a trial of Ad26.COV2.S vaccine versus placebo. The rearrangement links TRBV5-6 to TRBJ1-6, with D possibly TRBD1 on 5 matching bases. This TCR derives from a person between 18 and 60 years old who received the Ad26.COV2.S COVID-19 vaccine or a placebo. The CDR3 sequence is CASSFRVGSPLHF. The CDR3 DNA follows: TGTGCCAGCAGCTTCAGGGTAGGTTCACCCCTCCACTTT.